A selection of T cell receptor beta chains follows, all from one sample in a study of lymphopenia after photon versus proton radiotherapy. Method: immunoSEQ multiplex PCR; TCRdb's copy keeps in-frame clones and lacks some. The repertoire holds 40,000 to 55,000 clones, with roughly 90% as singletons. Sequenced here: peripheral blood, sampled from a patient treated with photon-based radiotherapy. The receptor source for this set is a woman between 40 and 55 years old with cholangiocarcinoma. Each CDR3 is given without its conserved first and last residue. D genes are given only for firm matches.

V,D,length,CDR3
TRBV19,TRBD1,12,ASRVDRGNTEAF
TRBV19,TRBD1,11,ASRGQGGNTIY
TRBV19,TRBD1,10,ASGTGAYEQY
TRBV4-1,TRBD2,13,ASSQLAGNYNEQF
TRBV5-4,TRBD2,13,ASSLGGTSGYEQY
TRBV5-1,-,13,ASSLEQPAYNEQF
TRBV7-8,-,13,ASSLVGGGYNEQF
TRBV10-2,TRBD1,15,ASSKSLMDREYNEQF
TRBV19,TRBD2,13,ASSQAGGAYNEQF
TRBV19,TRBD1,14,ASSIAGTGTAKTQY